The present T cell receptor (beta chain) was sequenced within a study of chemoradiotherapy in HPV16-positive cancers. Overall study results and limits: Functional assays defining HPV-specific T cells used only two HPV16-positive patients.

Assay used: immunoSEQ multiplex PCR; TCRdb lists only in-frame clones, some missing. The table records thousands of clones, roughly 83% of them present only once. This clone occurred once. Its antigen is undetermined. The CDR3 sequence is 17 residues long. Germline-derived CDR1 and CDR2 are MNHEY and SMNVEV (reference sequence). The V end was cut by 3 bases, the J end by 3 bases, with 17 bases between. The TCR originated in a human donor with HPV-associated anogenital cancer. Material: blood, obtained from a patient who underwent chemoradiotherapy. J is TRBJ1-4 and V is TRBV27; D remains unclear. CDR3: CASSFSGFNPSNEKLFF. In DNA form, the CDR3 reads TGTGCCAGCAGTTTCTCCGGCTTCAACCCTTCTAATGAAAAACTGTTTTTT.